The 27 T cell receptor beta chains listed next were all sequenced from one sample in a study of blood T cell repertoires in COVID-19. Here immunoSEQ multiplex PCR was the method, and the copy in TCRdb shows in-frame clones only, minus some. The table records a few hundred thousand clones, 80% to 90% of them present only once. The sequencing input was PBMCs or T cells enriched from blood (not recorded which). These receptors were taken from a woman aged 40 to 50 who had been exposed to COVID-19.

The CDR3 nucleotides read TGTGCCAGCAGCTTGGTATCGGGTGGCGAGCAGTTCTTC. Amino acids: CASSLVSGGEQFF. The gene calls are TRBV5-5 and TRBJ2-1; D remains unclear. The CDR3 has 13 residues. The germline V and J ends were trimmed by 0 bases and 10 bases, with 11 bases remaining between them. Germline V gives CDR1 SGHKS, CDR2 YYEKEE (reference sequence).

This clone was detected only once. This chain connects TRBV19 to TRBJ2-5; TRBD1 matches 7 bases. V dropped 7 bases and J dropped 0; count of bases not matched to a gene: 14. CDR1 is LNHDA, CDR2 SQIVND, per germline (reference sequence). This CDR3 has 17 residues. The CDR3 protein is CASMQAPPGTDQETQYF. The CDR3 nucleotides are TGTGCCAGTATGCAAGCTCCCCCCGGGACAGACCAAGAGACCCAGTACTTC.

The chain carries TRBV28 and TRBJ1-2; tentative D call: TRBD1 (6 bases). Germline values: CDR1 MDHEN, CDR2 SYDVKM. CDR3 length: 14 residues. The V end lost 5 bases, the J end lost 4 bases, and 14 bases lay between the germline ends. The CDR3 sequence: CASSRPTGTYGYTF. DNA of the CDR3: TGTGCCAGCAGTCGCCCGACAGGAACCTATGGCTACACCTTC.

This clone was seen a few times. DNA of the CDR3: TGTGCCAGCACCATAGCGGGAGAGACAGATACGCAGTATTTT. Its protein is CASTIAGETDTQYF. This chain joins TRBV6-5 and TRBJ2-3; 9 positions match TRBD2. Germline V gives CDR1 MNHEY, CDR2 SVGAGI. The trim removed 7 bases at V and 3 bases at J, leaving 5 bases unmatched. The CDR3 covers 14 residues.

The V call is TRBV3-1 (or the pseudogene TRBV3-2), the J call TRBJ1-2, with 8 bases fitting TRBD1. This CDR3 contains 13 residues. With V trimmed by 3 bases and J by 7 bases, 4 bases remained unmatched. The germline V gene has CDR1 LGHDT and CDR2 YNNKEL (reference sequence). Here the CDR3 reads CASSHQGAGGYTF. Here the CDR3 DNA reads TGTGCCAGCAGCCATCAGGGGGCAGGTGGCTACACCTTC.

This clone was observed a few times. This chain joins TRBV5-4 and TRBJ2-1; 8 bases align to TRBD2. This CDR3 spans 14 amino acids. The V segment lost 4 bases and the J segment 7 bases; nucleotides outside the gene matches: 7. The germline CDR1 and CDR2 sequences are SGHNT and YYREEE (reference sequence). Here the CDR3 DNA reads TGTGCCAGCAGCAAGGGGACTAGAAAGAATGAGCAGTTCTTC. The encoded protein is CASSKGTRKNEQFF.

V usage is TRBV10-3 and J usage is TRBJ1-4; D is perhaps TRBD1 (5 bases). Germline lookup yields CDR1 ENHRY and CDR2 SYGVKD. The CDR3 sequence is 14 residues long. V lost 3 bases to trimming and J lost 8 bases, with 13 bases between them. The CDR3 sequence: CAISDLLDSEKLFF. For the CDR3, the DNA is TGTGCCATCAGTGATCTCCTCGACAGCGAAAAACTGTTTTTT.

The V gene is TRBV3-1 (or the pseudogene TRBV3-2), the J gene TRBJ1-4; D gene ambiguous. Looked up from germline, CDR1 is LGHDT and CDR2 is YNNKEL (reference sequence). The CDR3 has 12 amino acids. V was pared by 3 bases and J by 14 bases, with 13 bases between. CDR3 residues: CASSQAGLGLFF. Written as DNA, the CDR3 is TGTGCCAGCAGCCAGGCGGGGTTAGGGCTGTTTTTT.

The rearrangement links TRBV4-1 to TRBJ1-2; D remains ambiguous. The V end lost 0 bases, the J end lost 5 bases, and 13 bases lay between the germline ends. CDR3 size: 15 residues. CDR1 is MGHRA and CDR2 is YSYEKL in the germline V gene. The CDR3: CASSQDRNRGYGYTF. The CDR3 nucleotides read TGCGCCAGCAGCCAAGATCGGAACCGGGGTTATGGCTACACCTTC.

The genes are TRBV9 and TRBJ1-5; D is undetermined. Germline CDR1 is SGDLS and CDR2 is YYNGEE. The CDR3 runs to 14 residues. Between the trimmed V and J ends, which lost 4 bases and 0 bases, there was a span of 8 bases. The CDR3 region is CASSISDSNQPQHF. CDR3 in DNA: TGTGCCAGCAGCATTAGTGATAGCAATCAGCCCCAGCATTTT.

This chain links TRBV2 with TRBJ2-2; 7 positions agree with TRBD1. V was pared by 3 bases and J by 1 base, with 8 bases of the junction left unmatched. Germline CDR1 is SNHLY and CDR2 is FYNNEI. The CDR3 consists of 17 residues. CDR3 protein: CASSDSLDRENTGELFF. CDR3 nucleotide sequence: TGTGCCAGCAGTGATTCTTTAGACAGGGAGAACACCGGGGAGCTGTTTTTT.

This chain joins TRBV28 and TRBJ2-1; 13 positions agree with TRBD2. The CDR3 sequence is 15 residues long. The germline V gene has CDR1 MDHEN and CDR2 SYDVKM. The ends lost 6 bases at V and 3 bases at J; junction bases unmatched: 2. DNA for the CDR3: TGTGCCAGCAGAACTAGCGGGGGGGGCTACAATGAGCAGTTCTTC. This translates into CASRTSGGGYNEQFF.

The V call is TRBV6-4, the J call TRBJ2-1; 7 nucleotides agree with TRBD2. Germline V gives CDR1 MRHNA, CDR2 SNTAGT. V trimming: 8 bases; J trimming: 5 bases; junction bases outside the gene matches: 12. This CDR3 is 15 amino acids long. The CDR3 loop is CASRVGGGYNNEQFF. For the CDR3, the DNA is TGTGCCAGCCGTGTCGGCGGGGGTTATAACAATGAGCAGTTCTTC.

The rearrangement uses TRBV6-5 and TRBJ2-2; 10 bases line up with TRBD1. CDR3 size: 15 residues. J was trimmed by 4 bases and V by 6 bases; bases with no gene match: 5. CDR1 is MNHEY, CDR2 SVGAGI, per germline. The CDR3 region has the DNA TGTGCCAGCAGCCGACAGGGGGCGAGCACCGGGGAGCTGTTTTTT. It yields the protein CASSRQGASTGELFF.

This chain uses TRBV28 with TRBJ1-4, with a possible D match to TRBD1 (5 bases). Germline V gene lookup returns CDR1 MDHEN and CDR2 SYDVKM. Trimming cost V 6 bases and J 7 bases, with 12 bases left between them. The length of the CDR3 is 13 residues. CDR3 protein: CASRGRRGEKLFF. DNA of the CDR3: TGTGCCAGCAGAGGGCGGAGGGGTGAAAAACTGTTTTTT. Complete variable domain (other parts from reference TRBV28 and TRBJ1-4): DVKVTQSSRYLVKRTGEKVFLECVQDMDHENMFWYRQDPGLGLRLIYFSYDVKMKEKGDIPEGYSVSREKKERFSLILESASTNQTSMYLCASRGRRGEKLFFGSGTQLSVL.

This clone occurred a few times. The chain links TRBV6-2 or TRBV6-3 to TRBJ1-5, with unresolved D. V was pared by 0 bases and J by 11 bases, with 11 bases between. Germline V gives CDR1 MNHEY, CDR2 SVGEGT. The CDR3 covers 13 residues. CDR3 loop: CASSYSAGATQHF. As DNA, the CDR3 is TGTGCCAGCAGTTACTCCGCAGGCGCGACCCAGCATTTT.

The rearrangement joins TRBV6-4 to TRBJ2-1; TRBD2 matches at 8 bases. Germline trimming cut 6 bases from V and 8 bases from J; bases unmatched to any gene: 12. The length of the CDR3 is 15 residues. The germline CDR1 and CDR2 sequences are MRHNA and SNTAGT. The CDR3 DNA reads as TGTGCCAGCAGCACCGGGACTAGGGGATCGGATGAGCAGTTCTTC. Translating it yields CASSTGTRGSDEQFF.

The chain has TRBV2 and TRBJ2-7; 15 bases align to TRBD2. The CDR3 runs to 14 residues. Germline CDR1 SNHLY, CDR2 FYNNEI. Trimming took 6 bases from V and 6 from J; bases not matched to a gene: 3. CDR3 nucleotides: TGTGCCAGCAGGGGGACTAGCGGGAGGAGCGAGCAGTACGTC. This codes for CASRGTSGRSEQYV.

This clone was seen a single time. V is TRBV13 and J is TRBJ2-2, with 10 bases fitting TRBD2. V lost 3 bases and J lost 7; bases outside the gene matches: 8. CDR1 and CDR2 (germline): PRHDT, FYEKMQ (reference sequence). This CDR3 has 16 residues. For the CDR3, the DNA is TGTGCCAGCAGCTTTAACCTAGCGGGAGAGATCGGGGAGCTGTTTTTT. This encodes CASSFNLAGEIGELFF. The full variable domain, completed using reference TRBV13 and TRBJ2-2, is AAGVIQSPRHLIKEKRETATLKCYPIPRHDTVYWYQQGPGQDPQFLISFYEKMQSDKGSIPDRFSAQQFSDYHSELNMSSLELGDSALYFCASSFNLAGEIGELFFGEGSRLTVL.

The chain recombines TRBV9 with TRBJ1-2; TRBD1 matches 8 bases. V shed 3 bases, J shed 4 bases, and the junction held 5 bases outside the gene matches. The CDR3 is 14 residues long. CDR1 SGDLS and CDR2 YYNGEE come from the germline V gene. The CDR3 sequence is CASSAGQGFYGYTF. CDR3 DNA: TGTGCCAGCAGCGCAGGACAGGGCTTCTATGGCTACACCTTC. The complete variable domain, with remaining parts taken from reference TRBV9 and TRBJ1-2, reads DSGVTQTPKHLITATGQRVTLRCSPRSGDLSVYWYQQSLDQGLQFLIQYYNGEERAKGNILERFSAQQFPDLHSELNLSSLELGDSALYFCASSAGQGFYGYTFGSGTRLTVV.

This clone was found a few times. V and J are TRBV28 and TRBJ1-2; 9 bases map to TRBD1. J gave up 4 bases and V 2 bases, and 5 bases lay outside the gene matches. The CDR3 consists of 15 residues. Germline-derived CDR1 and CDR2 are MDHEN and SYDVKM. CDR3 amino acids: CASSLPGQGAYGYTF. CDR3 DNA: TGTGCCAGCAGTTTACCGGGACAGGGTGCCTATGGCTACACCTTC.

The chain joins TRBV6-2 or TRBV6-3 to TRBJ1-2; TRBD1 matches 7 bases. The junction had 18 bases not matched to a gene; V was cut back by 6 bases and J by 5 bases. Germline CDR1 is MNHEY and CDR2 is SVGEGT. The CDR3 is 17 amino acids. The CDR3 DNA reads TGTGCCAGCAGCCCTACCCCGGGACAGTCGCTTTTTTATGGCTACACCTTC. Amino acids: CASSPTPGQSLFYGYTF.

This chain joins TRBV19 and TRBJ1-6, with 10 bases lining up with TRBD1. This CDR3 has 18 amino acids. V shed 5 bases, J shed 6 bases, and the junction held 13 bases outside the gene matches. Germline CDR1 is LNHDA and CDR2 is SQIVND (reference sequence). Written as DNA, the CDR3 is TGTGCCAGTAGTTCGTACCGGGGACAGGGGTTTAGTAATTCACCCCTCCACTTT. It encodes CASSSYRGQGFSNSPLHF.

The rearrangement joins TRBV4-1 to TRBJ1-4; D is perhaps TRBD1 (6 bases). CDR1 MGHRA and CDR2 YSYEKL come from the germline V gene. This CDR3 region has 19 residues. V shed 0 bases and J shed 7 bases, with 24 bases lying between them. CDR3 sequence: CASSQDRGGRAFGSEKLFF. CDR3 nucleotides: TGCGCCAGCAGCCAAGATCGCGGGGGCAGGGCCTTCGGGAGTGAAAAACTGTTTTTT.

This clone was counted between two and nine times. The CDR3 protein is CASSPHRGGNTEAFF. Written as DNA, the CDR3 is TGTGCCAGCAGCCCCCACAGGGGCGGGAACACTGAAGCTTTCTTT. The chain joins TRBV3-1 (or the pseudogene TRBV3-2) to TRBJ1-1, with 7 bases that match TRBD1. The V gene's germline CDR1 is LGHDT and CDR2 YNNKEL (reference sequence). V was pared by 4 bases and J by 1 base, with 6 bases of the junction left unmatched. The CDR3 is 15 amino acids.

V gene TRBV4-3 combines with J gene TRBJ1-1; unclear D gene. V was pared by 1 base and J by 3 bases, with 9 bases between. The CDR3 has 14 residues. Germline-derived CDR1 and CDR2 are LGHNA and YSLEER. CDR3 sequence: CASSQVRSYTEAFF. The CDR3 bases are TGCGCCAGCAGCCAAGTTCGGTCATACACTGAAGCTTTCTTT.

The chain combines TRBV7-7 with TRBJ2-1; TRBD2 aligns across 7 bases. CDR1 is SSHAT and CDR2 is FNYEAQ in the germline V gene (reference sequence). The CDR3 length is 15 residues. With V trimmed by 10 bases and J by 2 bases, 11 bases remained unmatched. The CDR3: CATSPGGGPYNEQFF. As DNA, the CDR3 is TGTGCCACCTCACCGGGCGGGGGTCCCTACAATGAGCAGTTCTTC.